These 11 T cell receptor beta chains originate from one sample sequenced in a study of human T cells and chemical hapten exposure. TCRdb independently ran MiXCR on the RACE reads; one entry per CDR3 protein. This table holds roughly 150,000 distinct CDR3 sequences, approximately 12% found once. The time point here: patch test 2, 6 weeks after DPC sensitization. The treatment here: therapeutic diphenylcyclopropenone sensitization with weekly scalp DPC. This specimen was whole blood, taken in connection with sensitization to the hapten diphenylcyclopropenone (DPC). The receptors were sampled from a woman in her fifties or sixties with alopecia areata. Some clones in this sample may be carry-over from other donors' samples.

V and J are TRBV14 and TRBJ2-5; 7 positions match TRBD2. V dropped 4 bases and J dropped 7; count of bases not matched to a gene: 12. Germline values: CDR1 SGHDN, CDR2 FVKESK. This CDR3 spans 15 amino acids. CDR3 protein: CASSPLAVSGRTQYF. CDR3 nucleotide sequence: TGTGCCAGCAGCCCGCTAGCGGTCTCCGGCCGGACCCAGTACTTC.

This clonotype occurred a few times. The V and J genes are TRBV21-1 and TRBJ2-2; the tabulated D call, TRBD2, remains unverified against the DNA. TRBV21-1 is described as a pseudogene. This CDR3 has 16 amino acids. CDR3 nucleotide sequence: TGTGCCAGCAGCAAAGTAGCCTCCCTGGGGACCGGGGAGCTGTTTTTT. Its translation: CASSKVASLGTGELFF.

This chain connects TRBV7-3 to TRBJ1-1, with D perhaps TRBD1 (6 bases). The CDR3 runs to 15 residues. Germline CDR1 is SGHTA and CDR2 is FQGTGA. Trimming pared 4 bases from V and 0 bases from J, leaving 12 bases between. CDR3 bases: TGTGCCAGCAGCTGGGGCGGGGGCTTGAACACTGAAGCTTTCTTT. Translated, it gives CASSWGGGLNTEAFF.

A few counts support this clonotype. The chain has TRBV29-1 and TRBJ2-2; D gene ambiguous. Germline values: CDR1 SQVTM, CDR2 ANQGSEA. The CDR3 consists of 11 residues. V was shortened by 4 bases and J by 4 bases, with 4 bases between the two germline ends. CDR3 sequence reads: CSVVATGELFF. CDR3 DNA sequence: TGCAGCGTTGTCGCCACCGGGGAGCTGTTTTTT.

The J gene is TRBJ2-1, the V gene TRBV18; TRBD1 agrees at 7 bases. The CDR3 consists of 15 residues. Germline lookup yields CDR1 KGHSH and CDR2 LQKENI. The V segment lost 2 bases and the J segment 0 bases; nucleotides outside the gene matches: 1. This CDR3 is CASSPAGGSYNEQFF. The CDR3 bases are TGTGCCAGCTCACCAGCAGGGGGCTCCTACAATGAGCAGTTCTTC.

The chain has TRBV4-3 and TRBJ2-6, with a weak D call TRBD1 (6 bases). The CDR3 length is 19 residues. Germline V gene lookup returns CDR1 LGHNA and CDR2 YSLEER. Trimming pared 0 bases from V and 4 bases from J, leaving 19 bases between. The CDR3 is CASSQDWDTSSHGANVLTF. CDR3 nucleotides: TGCGCCAGCAGCCAAGACTGGGACACTTCGTCCCACGGGGCCAACGTCCTGACTTTC.

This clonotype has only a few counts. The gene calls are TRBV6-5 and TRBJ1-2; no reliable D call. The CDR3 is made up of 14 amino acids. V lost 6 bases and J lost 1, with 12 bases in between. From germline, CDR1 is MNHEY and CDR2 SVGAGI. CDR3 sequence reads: CASRKTGYNYGYTF. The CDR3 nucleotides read TGTGCCAGCAGGAAGACGGGTTATAACTATGGCTACACCTTC.

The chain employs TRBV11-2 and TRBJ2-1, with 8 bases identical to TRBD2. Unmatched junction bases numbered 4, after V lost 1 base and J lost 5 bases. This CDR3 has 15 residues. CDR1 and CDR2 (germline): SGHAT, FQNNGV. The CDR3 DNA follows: TGTGCCAGCAGCTTAGCCGGGAGGGCTAACAATGAGCAGTTCTTC. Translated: CASSLAGRANNEQFF.

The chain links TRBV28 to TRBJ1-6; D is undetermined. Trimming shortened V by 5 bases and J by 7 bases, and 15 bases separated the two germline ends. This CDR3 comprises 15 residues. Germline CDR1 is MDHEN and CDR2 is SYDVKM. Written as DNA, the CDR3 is TGTGCCAGCAGTGTTATCCTACAGCTGAATTCACCCCTCCACTTT. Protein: CASSVILQLNSPLHF.

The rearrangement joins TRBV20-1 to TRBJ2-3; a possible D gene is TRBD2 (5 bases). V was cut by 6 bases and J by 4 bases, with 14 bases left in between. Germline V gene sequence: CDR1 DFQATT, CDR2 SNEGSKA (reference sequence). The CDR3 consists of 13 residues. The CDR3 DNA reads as TGCAGTGCAAAAGCCCTAGCTCCAGATACGCAGTATTTT. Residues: CSAKALAPDTQYF.

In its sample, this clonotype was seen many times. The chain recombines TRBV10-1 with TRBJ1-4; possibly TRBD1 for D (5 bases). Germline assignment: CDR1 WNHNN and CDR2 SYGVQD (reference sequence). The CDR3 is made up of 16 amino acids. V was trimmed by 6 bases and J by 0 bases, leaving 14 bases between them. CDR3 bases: TGCGCCAGCAGCCGAGGGACGGGTGCAACTAATGAAAAACTGTTTTTT. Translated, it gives CASSRGTGATNEKLFF.